Listed below are T cell receptor beta chains from one sample, sequenced in a study of blood T cell repertoires in COVID-19. Here immunoSEQ multiplex PCR was the method, and the copy in TCRdb shows in-frame clones only, minus some. Here the sample spans about 160,000 clones, 80% being singletons. The sample taken for sequencing was PBMCs or T cells enriched from blood (not recorded which). The receptors were sampled from a woman aged 55-69 years who had recovered from COVID-19. Both conserved end residues are part of each CDR3. The order of the fields is V gene, clone size, D gene, J gene, CDR3 protein, CDR3 DNA. A D gene is named only where the DNA matches it firmly. Clone size is stated in some rows and not others, as once, few, many or a class when expanded.

v_call: TRBV6-5
clone_size: NA
d_call: TRBD1
j_call: TRBJ1-2
cdr3_aa: CASSYIRTGGNYGYTF
cdr3_nt: TGTGCCAGCAGTTACATTAGGACAGGGGGCAACTATGGCTACACCTTC

v_call: TRBV20-1
clone_size: NA
d_call: TRBD1
j_call: TRBJ1-1
cdr3_aa: CSARDRVEAFF
cdr3_nt: TGCAGTGCGAGGGACAGGGTTGAAGCTTTCTTT

v_call: TRBV7-9
clone_size: many
d_call: NA
j_call: TRBJ2-2
cdr3_aa: CASRPTGELFF
cdr3_nt: TGTGCCAGCCGTCCGACCGGGGAGCTGTTTTTT

v_call: TRBV6-5
clone_size: NA
d_call: NA
j_call: TRBJ1-2
cdr3_aa: CASSWSRQGIGGYTF
cdr3_nt: TGTGCCAGCAGTTGGTCTAGGCAGGGCATCGGCGGCTACACCTTC

v_call: TRBV6-5
clone_size: NA
d_call: TRBD1
j_call: TRBJ2-3
cdr3_aa: CASHRDRGTDTQYF
cdr3_nt: TGTGCCAGTCACCGGGACAGGGGTACAGATACGCAGTATTTT

v_call: TRBV27
clone_size: NA
d_call: TRBD1
j_call: TRBJ1-2
cdr3_aa: CASSSPGQGHYGYTF
cdr3_nt: TGTGCCAGCAGTTCTCCGGGACAGGGGCACTATGGCTACACCTTC

v_call: TRBV5-1
clone_size: NA
d_call: NA
j_call: TRBJ1-1
cdr3_aa: CASSGGSTEAFF
cdr3_nt: TGCGCCAGCAGCGGGGGGTCCACTGAAGCTTTCTTT

v_call: TRBV30
clone_size: NA
d_call: TRBD2
j_call: TRBJ2-1
cdr3_aa: CAWSRGGGGNEQFF
cdr3_nt: TGTGCCTGGAGTCGGGGGGGAGGAGGCAATGAGCAGTTCTTC

v_call: TRBV27
clone_size: NA
d_call: NA
j_call: TRBJ1-2
cdr3_aa: CASSLAGVGYTF
cdr3_nt: TGTGCCAGCAGTTTAGCGGGGGTCGGCTACACCTTC

v_call: TRBV6-5
clone_size: NA
d_call: NA
j_call: TRBJ1-4
cdr3_aa: CASSPTGLNEKLFF
cdr3_nt: TGTGCCAGCAGTCCGACAGGTTTAAATGAAAAACTGTTTTTT

v_call: TRBV5-1
clone_size: NA
d_call: NA
j_call: TRBJ2-7
cdr3_aa: CASSLSGVSQGEQYF
cdr3_nt: TGCGCCAGCAGCTTGTCGGGGGTTTCTCAGGGCGAGCAGTACTTC

v_call: TRBV30
clone_size: NA
d_call: NA
j_call: TRBJ1-2
cdr3_aa: CAWSRTGDYGYTF
cdr3_nt: TGTGCCTGGAGTCGTACAGGTGACTATGGCTACACCTTC

v_call: TRBV5-8
clone_size: NA
d_call: NA
j_call: TRBJ2-2
cdr3_aa: CASSPRQTGELFF
cdr3_nt: TGTGCCAGCAGCCCCCGACAGACCGGGGAGCTGTTTTTT

v_call: TRBV6-5
clone_size: NA
d_call: NA
j_call: TRBJ2-7
cdr3_aa: CASSYRGRGYEQYF
cdr3_nt: TGTGCCAGCAGTTACAGGGGGCGGGGATACGAGCAGTACTTC

v_call: TRBV19
clone_size: NA
d_call: NA
j_call: TRBJ2-3
cdr3_aa: CASSQKTRDTQYF
cdr3_nt: TGTGCCAGTAGCCAAAAAACTCGAGATACGCAGTATTTT

v_call: TRBV4-1
clone_size: NA
d_call: NA
j_call: TRBJ1-1
cdr3_aa: CASSQNRGGYTEAFF
cdr3_nt: TGCGCCAGCAGCCAAAATAGGGGGGGTTATACTGAAGCTTTCTTT

v_call: TRBV24-1
clone_size: NA
d_call: NA
j_call: TRBJ1-2
cdr3_aa: CATSDPFNYGYTF
cdr3_nt: TGTGCCACCAGTGATCCATTTAACTATGGCTACACCTTC

v_call: TRBV11-3
clone_size: NA
d_call: TRBD1
j_call: TRBJ1-1
cdr3_aa: CASSRTPTGGEAFF
cdr3_nt: TGTGCCAGCAGCCGAACCCCGACAGGGGGTGAAGCTTTCTTT

v_call: TRBV19
clone_size: few
d_call: NA
j_call: TRBJ2-3
cdr3_aa: CASSLTTGTDTQYF
cdr3_nt: TGTGCCAGTAGTTTGACGACTGGCACAGATACGCAGTATTTT

v_call: TRBV10-3
clone_size: NA
d_call: NA
j_call: TRBJ2-1
cdr3_aa: CAISEREKSSYNEQFF
cdr3_nt: TGTGCCATCAGTGAGCGGGAAAAGAGCTCCTACAATGAGCAGTTCTTC

v_call: TRBV29-1
clone_size: NA
d_call: NA
j_call: TRBJ1-2
cdr3_aa: CSATPGSLGDGYTF
cdr3_nt: TGCAGCGCCACGCCGGGGAGCTTGGGCGATGGCTACACCTTC

v_call: TRBV25-1
clone_size: NA
d_call: NA
j_call: TRBJ2-7
cdr3_aa: CASSMAREIPEQYF
cdr3_nt: TGTGCCAGCAGTATGGCCAGGGAAATTCCCGAGCAGTACTTC

v_call: TRBV12-5
clone_size: NA
d_call: NA
j_call: TRBJ1-1
cdr3_aa: CASGLDRNTEAFF
cdr3_nt: TGTGCTAGTGGTTTGGACAGGAACACTGAAGCTTTCTTT

v_call: TRBV24-1
clone_size: NA
d_call: TRBD1
j_call: TRBJ2-5
cdr3_aa: CATSDPGKTGGAWETQYF
cdr3_nt: TGTGCCACCAGTGACCCCGGTAAAACAGGGGGCGCCTGGGAGACCCAGTACTTC

v_call: TRBV27
clone_size: once
d_call: NA
j_call: TRBJ1-2
cdr3_aa: CASSSKTAANYGYTF
cdr3_nt: TGTGCCAGCAGTTCCAAGACAGCTGCTAACTATGGCTACACCTTC

v_call: TRBV5-1
clone_size: NA
d_call: TRBD1
j_call: TRBJ1-2
cdr3_aa: CASSTRTGGGMGYTF
cdr3_nt: TGCGCCAGCAGCACACGGACAGGGGGCGGGATGGGCTACACCTTC

v_call: TRBV2
clone_size: NA
d_call: TRBD1
j_call: TRBJ2-4
cdr3_aa: CASSEFPGQGAGHDIQYF
cdr3_nt: TGTGCCAGCAGTGAATTTCCCGGACAGGGGGCCGGGCACGACATTCAGTACTTC

v_call: TRBV24-1
clone_size: NA
d_call: TRBD1
j_call: TRBJ2-1
cdr3_aa: CATSDRRQGGHNEQFF
cdr3_nt: TGTGCCACCAGTGATCGGCGACAGGGGGGCCACAATGAGCAGTTCTTC

v_call: TRBV19
clone_size: NA
d_call: TRBD1
j_call: TRBJ2-7
cdr3_aa: CASSMAGTGVYEQYF
cdr3_nt: TGTGCCAGTAGTATGGCCGGGACAGGGGTCTACGAGCAGTACTTC

v_call: TRBV19
clone_size: NA
d_call: NA
j_call: TRBJ2-7
cdr3_aa: CASSIQGPTYEQYF
cdr3_nt: TGTGCCAGTAGTATTCAGGGGCCGACCTACGAGCAGTACTTC

v_call: TRBV6-2/TRBV6-3
clone_size: NA
d_call: NA
j_call: TRBJ2-3
cdr3_aa: CASSYSMQHNTQYF
cdr3_nt: TGTGCCAGCAGTTACTCGATGCAACATAATACGCAGTATTTT

v_call: TRBV29-1
clone_size: NA
d_call: NA
j_call: TRBJ1-1
cdr3_aa: CSVVDTRNTEAFF
cdr3_nt: TGCAGCGTTGTTGACACCCGAAACACTGAAGCTTTCTTT

v_call: TRBV30
clone_size: NA
d_call: TRBD1
j_call: TRBJ1-1
cdr3_aa: CAWETGVSTEAFF
cdr3_nt: TGTGCCTGGGAGACAGGGGTCAGCACTGAAGCTTTCTTT

v_call: TRBV30
clone_size: NA
d_call: TRBD2
j_call: TRBJ2-1
cdr3_aa: CAWSLSGAEQFF
cdr3_nt: TGTGCCTGGAGTCTTAGCGGGGCTGAGCAGTTCTTC

v_call: TRBV7-2
clone_size: NA
d_call: NA
j_call: TRBJ1-1
cdr3_aa: CASSLEQGGNTEAFF
cdr3_nt: TGTGCCAGCAGCTTAGAACAGGGTGGTAACACTGAAGCTTTCTTT

v_call: TRBV30
clone_size: once
d_call: NA
j_call: TRBJ1-5
cdr3_aa: CAWSVGRSNQPQHF
cdr3_nt: TGTGCCTGGAGTGTCGGTCGGAGCAATCAGCCCCAGCATTTT

v_call: TRBV5-4
clone_size: NA
d_call: TRBD2
j_call: TRBJ2-4
cdr3_aa: CASSWPGTSGGTKNIQYF
cdr3_nt: TGTGCCAGCAGCTGGCCCGGGACTAGCGGGGGTACCAAAAACATTCAGTACTTC

v_call: TRBV7-2
clone_size: NA
d_call: TRBD1
j_call: TRBJ1-3
cdr3_aa: CASSSDRGWENTIYF
cdr3_nt: TGTGCCAGCAGCTCGGACAGGGGTTGGGAAAACACCATATATTTT

v_call: TRBV19
clone_size: NA
d_call: TRBD1
j_call: TRBJ1-4
cdr3_aa: CASSEDRPSNEKLFF
cdr3_nt: TGTGCCAGTAGTGAGGACAGGCCGTCTAATGAAAAACTGTTTTTT

v_call: TRBV12-3/TRBV12-4
clone_size: NA
d_call: NA
j_call: TRBJ2-1
cdr3_aa: CASSPYTYNEQFF
cdr3_nt: TGTGCCAGCAGCCCGTACACCTACAATGAGCAGTTCTTC

v_call: TRBV6-2/TRBV6-3
clone_size: few
d_call: NA
j_call: TRBJ2-7
cdr3_aa: CASSHRDEQYF
cdr3_nt: TGTGCCAGCAGTCACCGGGACGAGCAGTACTTC

v_call: TRBV6-4
clone_size: NA
d_call: NA
j_call: TRBJ2-5
cdr3_aa: CASSENYQETQYF
cdr3_nt: TGTGCCAGCAGTGAAAACTATCAAGAGACCCAGTACTTC

v_call: TRBV10-1
clone_size: NA
d_call: TRBD2
j_call: TRBJ2-7
cdr3_aa: CASSELAGSSYEQYF
cdr3_nt: TGCGCCAGCAGTGAGTTAGCGGGGAGCTCCTACGAGCAGTACTTC

v_call: TRBV2
clone_size: NA
d_call: NA
j_call: TRBJ1-6
cdr3_aa: CASSFSGSYNSPLHF
cdr3_nt: TGTGCCAGCAGTTTTAGCGGCAGCTATAATTCACCCCTCCACTTT

v_call: TRBV2
clone_size: NA
d_call: TRBD1
j_call: TRBJ2-7
cdr3_aa: CASSEGAGGYEQYF
cdr3_nt: TGTGCCAGCAGTGAAGGGGCAGGGGGTTACGAGCAGTACTTC